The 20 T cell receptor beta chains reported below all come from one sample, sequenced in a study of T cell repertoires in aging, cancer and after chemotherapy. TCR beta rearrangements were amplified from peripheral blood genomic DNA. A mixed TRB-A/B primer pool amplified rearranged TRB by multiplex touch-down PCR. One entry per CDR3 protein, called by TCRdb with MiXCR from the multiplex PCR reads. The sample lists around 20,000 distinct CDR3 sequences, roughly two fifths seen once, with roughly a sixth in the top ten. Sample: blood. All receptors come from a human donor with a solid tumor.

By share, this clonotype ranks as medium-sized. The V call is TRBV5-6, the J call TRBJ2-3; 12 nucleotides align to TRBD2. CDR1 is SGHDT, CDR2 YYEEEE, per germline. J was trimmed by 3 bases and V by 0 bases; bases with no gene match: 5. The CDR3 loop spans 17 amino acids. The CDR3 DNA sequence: TGTGCCAGCAGCTTGGTTCTAGCGGGAGGGCGGACAGATACGCAGTATTTT. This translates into CASSLVLAGGRTDTQYF.

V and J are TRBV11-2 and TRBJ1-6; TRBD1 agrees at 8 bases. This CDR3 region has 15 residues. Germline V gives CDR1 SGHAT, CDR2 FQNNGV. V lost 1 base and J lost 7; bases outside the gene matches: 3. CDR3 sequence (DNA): TGTGCCAGCAGCTTAGGGGACAGGAAAAATTCACCCCTCCACTTT. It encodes CASSLGDRKNSPLHF.

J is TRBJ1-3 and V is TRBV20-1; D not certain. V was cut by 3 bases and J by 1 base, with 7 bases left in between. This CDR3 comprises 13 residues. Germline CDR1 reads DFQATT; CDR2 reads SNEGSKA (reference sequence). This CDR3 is CSASLESGNTIYF. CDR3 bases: TGCAGTGCTAGTTTAGAATCTGGAAACACCATATATTTT.

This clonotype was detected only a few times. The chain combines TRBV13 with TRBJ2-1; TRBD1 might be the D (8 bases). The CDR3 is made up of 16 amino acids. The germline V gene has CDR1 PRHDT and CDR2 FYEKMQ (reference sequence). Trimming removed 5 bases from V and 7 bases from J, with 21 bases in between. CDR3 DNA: TGTGCCAGCAGCCCCGCCTGGGAACAGGGGGGGAATGAGCAGTTCTTC. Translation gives CASSPAWEQGGNEQFF. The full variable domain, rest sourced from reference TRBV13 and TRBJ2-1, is AAGVIQSPRHLIKEKRETATLKCYPIPRHDTVYWYQQGPGQDPQFLISFYEKMQSDKGSIPDRFSAQQFSDYHSELNMSSLELGDSALYFCASSPAWEQGGNEQFFGPGTRLTVL.

The CDR3, as DNA: TGTGCCAGCAGCCCAGACAGCTTGAACACTGAAGCTTTCTTT. This sequence encodes CASSPDSLNTEAFF. The chain employs TRBV6-4 and TRBJ1-1; weak D call: TRBD1 (5 bases). The ends were cut back, 6 bases at V and 0 bases at J, with 11 bases in the middle. Germline CDR1 reads MRHNA; CDR2 reads SNTAGT. The CDR3 is made up of 14 amino acids.

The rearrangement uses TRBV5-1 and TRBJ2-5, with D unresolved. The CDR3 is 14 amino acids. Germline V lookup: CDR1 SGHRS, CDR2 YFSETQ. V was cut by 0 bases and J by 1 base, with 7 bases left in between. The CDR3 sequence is CASSLAQIQETQYF. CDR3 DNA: TGCGCCAGCAGCTTGGCACAGATCCAAGAGACCCAGTACTTC.

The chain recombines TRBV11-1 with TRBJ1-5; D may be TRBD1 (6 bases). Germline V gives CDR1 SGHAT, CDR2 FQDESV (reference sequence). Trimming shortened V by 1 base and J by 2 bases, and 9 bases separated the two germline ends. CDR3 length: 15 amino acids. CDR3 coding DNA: TGTGCCAGCAGCTTAGGAGGGGGGGGCAATCAGCCCCAGCATTTT. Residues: CASSLGGGGNQPQHF.

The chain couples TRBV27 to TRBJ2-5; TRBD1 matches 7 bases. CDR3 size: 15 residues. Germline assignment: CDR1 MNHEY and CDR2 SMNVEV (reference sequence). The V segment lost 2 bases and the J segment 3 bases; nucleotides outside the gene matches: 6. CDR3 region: CASSLRDRTKETQYF. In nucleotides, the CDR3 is TGTGCCAGCAGTTTAAGGGACAGAACGAAAGAGACCCAGTACTTC.

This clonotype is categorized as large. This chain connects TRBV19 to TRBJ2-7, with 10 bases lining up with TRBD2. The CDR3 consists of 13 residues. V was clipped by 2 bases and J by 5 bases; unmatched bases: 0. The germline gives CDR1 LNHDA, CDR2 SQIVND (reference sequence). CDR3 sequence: CASSILAGDEQYF. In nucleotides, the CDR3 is TGTGCCAGTAGTATACTAGCGGGAGACGAGCAGTACTTC.

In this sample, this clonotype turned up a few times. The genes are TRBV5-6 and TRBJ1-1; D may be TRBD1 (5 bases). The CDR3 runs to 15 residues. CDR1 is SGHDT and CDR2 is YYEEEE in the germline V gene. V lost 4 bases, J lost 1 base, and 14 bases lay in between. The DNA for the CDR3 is TGTGCCAGCAGCCCCGATTCAGGGAGGAACACTGAAGCTTTCTTT. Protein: CASSPDSGRNTEAFF.

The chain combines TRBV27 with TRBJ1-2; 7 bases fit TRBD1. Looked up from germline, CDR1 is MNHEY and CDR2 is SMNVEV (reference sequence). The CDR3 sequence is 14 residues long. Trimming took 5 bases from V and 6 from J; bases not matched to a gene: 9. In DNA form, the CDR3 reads TGTGCCAGCAGTCCACAGGGGATAACCGATGGCTACACCTTC. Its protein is CASSPQGITDGYTF.

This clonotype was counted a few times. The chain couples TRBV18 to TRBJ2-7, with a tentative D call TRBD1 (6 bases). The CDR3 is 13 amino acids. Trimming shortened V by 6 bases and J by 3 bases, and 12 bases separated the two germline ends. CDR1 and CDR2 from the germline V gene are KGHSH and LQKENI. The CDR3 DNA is TGTGCCAGCTCCTCCGGGACATTCTACGAGCAGTACTTC. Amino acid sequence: CASSSGTFYEQYF.

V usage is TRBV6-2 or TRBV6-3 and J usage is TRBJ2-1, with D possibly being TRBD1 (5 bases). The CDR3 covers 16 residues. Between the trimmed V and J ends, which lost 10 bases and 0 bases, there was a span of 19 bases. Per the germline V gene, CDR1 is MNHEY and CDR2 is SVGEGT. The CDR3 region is CATKRQGDISYNEQFF. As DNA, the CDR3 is TGTGCCACCAAGAGGCAGGGTGACATCTCCTACAATGAGCAGTTCTTC.

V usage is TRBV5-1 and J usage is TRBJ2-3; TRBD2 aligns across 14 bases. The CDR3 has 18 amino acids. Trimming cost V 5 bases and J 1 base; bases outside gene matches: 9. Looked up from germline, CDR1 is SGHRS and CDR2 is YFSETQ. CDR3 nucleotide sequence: TGCGCCAGCAGACCATCGACTAGCGGGAGGGCCGGCACAGATACGCAGTATTTT. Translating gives CASRPSTSGRAGTDTQYF.

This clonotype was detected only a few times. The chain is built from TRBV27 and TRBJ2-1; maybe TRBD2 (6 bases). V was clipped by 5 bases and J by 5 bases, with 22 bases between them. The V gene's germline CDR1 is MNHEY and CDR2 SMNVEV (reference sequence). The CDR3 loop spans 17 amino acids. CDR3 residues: CASSAGMQGRRHNEQFF. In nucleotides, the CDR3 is TGTGCCAGCAGTGCGGGGATGCAGGGCCGACGCCACAATGAGCAGTTCTTC.

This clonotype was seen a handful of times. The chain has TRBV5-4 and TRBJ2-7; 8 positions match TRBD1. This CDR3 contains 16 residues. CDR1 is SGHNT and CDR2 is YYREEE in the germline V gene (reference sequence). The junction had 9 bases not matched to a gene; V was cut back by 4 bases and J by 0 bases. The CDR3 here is CASSPRTGPSSYEQYF. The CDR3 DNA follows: TGTGCCAGCAGCCCAAGGACAGGGCCGAGCTCCTACGAGCAGTACTTC.

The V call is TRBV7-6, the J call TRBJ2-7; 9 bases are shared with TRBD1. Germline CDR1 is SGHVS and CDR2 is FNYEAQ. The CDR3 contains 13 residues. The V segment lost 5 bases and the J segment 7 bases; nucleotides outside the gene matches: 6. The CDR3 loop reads CASSPHRGREQYF. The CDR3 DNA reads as TGTGCCAGCAGCCCACACAGGGGGCGAGAGCAGTACTTC. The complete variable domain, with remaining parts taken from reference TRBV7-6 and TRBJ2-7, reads GAGVSQSPRYKVTKRGQDVALRCDPISGHVSLYWYRQALGQGPEFLTYFNYEAQQDKSGLPNDRFSAERPEGSISTLTIQRTEQRDSAMYRCASSPHRGREQYFGPGTRLTVT.

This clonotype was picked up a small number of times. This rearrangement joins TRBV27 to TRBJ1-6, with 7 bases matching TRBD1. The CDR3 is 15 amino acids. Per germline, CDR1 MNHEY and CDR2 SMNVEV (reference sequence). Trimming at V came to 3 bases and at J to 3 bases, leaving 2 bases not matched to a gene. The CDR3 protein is CASSFDRDYNSPLHF. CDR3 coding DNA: TGTGCCAGCAGTTTCGACAGGGACTATAATTCACCCCTCCACTTT.

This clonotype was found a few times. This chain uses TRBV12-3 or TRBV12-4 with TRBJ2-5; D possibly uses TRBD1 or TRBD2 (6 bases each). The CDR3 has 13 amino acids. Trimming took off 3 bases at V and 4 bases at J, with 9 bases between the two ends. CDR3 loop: CASSLGGGETQYF. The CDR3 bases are TGTGCCAGCAGTTTGGGGGGCGGAGAGACCCAGTACTTC.

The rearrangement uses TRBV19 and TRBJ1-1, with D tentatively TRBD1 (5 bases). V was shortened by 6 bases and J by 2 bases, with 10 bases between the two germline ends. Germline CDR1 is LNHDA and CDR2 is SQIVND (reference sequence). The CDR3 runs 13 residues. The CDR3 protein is CASRQDTNTEAFF. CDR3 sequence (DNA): TGTGCCAGTAGACAGGATACAAACACTGAAGCTTTCTTT. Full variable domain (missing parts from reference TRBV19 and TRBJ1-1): DGGITQSPKYLFRKEGQNVTLSCEQNLNHDAMYWYRQDPGQGLRLIYYSQIVNDFQKGDIAEGYSVSREKKESFPLTVTSAQKNPTAFYLCASRQDTNTEAFFGQGTRLTVV.